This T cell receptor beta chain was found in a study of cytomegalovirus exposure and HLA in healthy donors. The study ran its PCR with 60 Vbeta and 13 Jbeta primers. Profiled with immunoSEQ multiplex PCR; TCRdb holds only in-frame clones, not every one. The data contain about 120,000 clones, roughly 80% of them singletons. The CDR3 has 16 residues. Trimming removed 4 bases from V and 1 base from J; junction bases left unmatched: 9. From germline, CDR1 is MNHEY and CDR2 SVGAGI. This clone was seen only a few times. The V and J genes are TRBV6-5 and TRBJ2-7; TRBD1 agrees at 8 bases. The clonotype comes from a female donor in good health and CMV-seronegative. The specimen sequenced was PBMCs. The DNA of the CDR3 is TGTGCCAGCAGTTCCTCGACAGGGGAAAGATCCTACGAGCAGTACTTC. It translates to CASSSSTGERSYEQYF.